One T cell receptor beta chain is described in this entry. Its antigen remains unidentified. Sequencing was performed with immunoSEQ multiplex PCR; in TCRdb, only in-frame clones are kept and a portion is missing. The top ten hold around 0.3% of the sample, which has nearly 95,000 clones, around 94% seen once. The CDR3 contains 16 residues. Germline-derived CDR1 and CDR2 are SGHVS and FNYEAQ. Trimming removed 3 bases from V and 7 bases from J; junction bases left unmatched: 8. This sample was included in a study of siplizumab effects on memory and regulatory T cells. Points from the study as a whole: Alloreactive sequences tracing back to unstimulated CD4+ memory cells fell significantly with siplizumab. Naive T cells appeared more varied than memory cells and looked like key alloresponse contributors. A minor fraction of alloreactive clones, and no more, mapped to unstimulated subsets.

J is TRBJ2-1 and V is TRBV7-6, with 11 bases that match TRBD2. Sequencing was carried out using non-Treg CD4+ T cells sorted from blood. This sequence was found in a human donor in good health. For the CDR3, the DNA is TGTGCCAGCAGCTTTCTAGCGGGAGGCCCAGGGAATGAGCAGTTCTTC. This translates into CASSFLAGGPGNEQFF.